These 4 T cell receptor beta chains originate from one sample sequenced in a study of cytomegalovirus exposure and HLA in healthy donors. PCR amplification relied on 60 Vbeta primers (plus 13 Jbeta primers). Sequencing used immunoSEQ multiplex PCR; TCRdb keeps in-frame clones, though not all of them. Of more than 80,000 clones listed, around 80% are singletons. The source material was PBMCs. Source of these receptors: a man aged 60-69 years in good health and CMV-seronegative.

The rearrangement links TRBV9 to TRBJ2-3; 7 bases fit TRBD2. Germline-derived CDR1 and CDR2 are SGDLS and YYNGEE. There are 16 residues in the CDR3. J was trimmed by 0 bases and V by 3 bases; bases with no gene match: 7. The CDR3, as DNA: TGTGCCAGCAGCGCCTGGGGGGGAACTAGCACAGATACGCAGTATTTT. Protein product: CASSAWGGTSTDTQYF.

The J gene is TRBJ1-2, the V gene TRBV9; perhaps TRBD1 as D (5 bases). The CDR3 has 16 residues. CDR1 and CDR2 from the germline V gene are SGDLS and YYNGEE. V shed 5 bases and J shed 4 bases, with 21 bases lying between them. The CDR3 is CASSPVGRGISYGYTF. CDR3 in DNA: TGTGCCAGCAGTCCAGTGGGGCGGGGGATCAGCTATGGCTACACCTTC.

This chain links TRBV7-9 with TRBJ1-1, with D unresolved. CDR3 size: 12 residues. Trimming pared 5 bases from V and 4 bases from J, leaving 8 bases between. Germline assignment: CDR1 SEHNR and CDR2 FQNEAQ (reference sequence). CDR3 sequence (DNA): TGTGCCAGCAGCCTAGGGAGCACTGAAGCTTTCTTT. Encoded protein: CASSLGSTEAFF.

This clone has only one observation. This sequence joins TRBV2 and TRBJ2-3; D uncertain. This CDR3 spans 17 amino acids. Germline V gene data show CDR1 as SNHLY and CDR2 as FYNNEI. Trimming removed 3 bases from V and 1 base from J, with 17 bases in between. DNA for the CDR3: TGTGCCAGCAGTGAGGTCCAAGCACCCGTTGGCACAGATACGCAGTATTTT. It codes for CASSEVQAPVGTDTQYF.